This TCR beta chain came from a study of radiation and T cells in renal cell carcinoma. Documented time point: blood 4 weeks post-SBRT, at nephrectomy. Specified treatment: 15 Gy SBRT to primary tumor, nephrectomy 4 weeks later. Nephrectomy followed 15 Gy stereotactic body radiation by 4 weeks. After SBRT, blood was collected at 2 and 4 weeks, plus baseline. The patient's renal cell carcinoma had clear cell pathology. Notes on the study in general: Top tumor clonotypes rose in blood 2 weeks post-radiation, then contracted.

As for this clone: Antigen: not known.

Sequencing used immunoSEQ multiplex PCR; TCRdb keeps in-frame clones, though not all of them. Seen here are about 140,000 clones, around nine tenths observed once, and the top ten hold over 15%. The sample in question was blood, obtained from a patient whose treatment included radiotherapy and nephrectomy. The receptor was derived from a woman aged 45-60 years with renal cell carcinoma.

CDR3 DNA: TGTGCCAGCAGTTTCATCTTGTCCTATGGCTACACCTTC. Residues: CASSFILSYGYTF. The chain combines TRBV6-5 with TRBJ1-2, with D uncertain. Germline values: CDR1 MNHEY, CDR2 SVGAGI. The CDR3 spans 13 residues. Trimming left V 4 bases short and J 4 bases short, with 10 bases between.